This is a list of T cell receptor beta chains from one sample in a study of technical replicates of blood from four donors. Data came from immunoSEQ multiplex PCR; TCRdb stores just in-frame clones and leaves some out. The data hold under 85,000 clones, with about 97% observed a single time. Sequences were obtained from T cells isolated from PBMCs. The receptors were sampled from a human donor in good health. CDR3s include the opening cysteine and the closing phenylalanine or tryptophan. A D gene is named only where the DNA matches it firmly. A row's size may be missing; if present it is once, few, many or a size class.

size	V	D	length	J	CDR3	DNA
.	TRBV5-1	TRBD1	14	TRBJ1-1	CASSSWTGDTEAFF	TGCGCCAGCAGCTCCTGGACAGGGGACACTGAAGCTTTCTTT
.	TRBV21-1	.	18	TRBJ2-7	CASSNAKAGGLFTYEQYF	TGTGCCAGCAGCAACGCCAAGGCGGGGGGGCTATTTACCTACGAGCAGTACTTC
.	TRBV6-1	.	15	TRBJ2-2	CASSAQGPGTGELFF	TGTGCCAGCAGTGCACAGGGTCCGGGCACCGGGGAGCTGTTTTTT
.	TRBV4-2	TRBD2	17	TRBJ2-3	CASSPSWTSGGSDTQYF	TGTGCCAGCAGCCCGAGTTGGACTAGCGGGGGCTCAGATACGCAGTATTTT
.	TRBV6-5	.	15	TRBJ2-1	CASRKDSGSYNEQFF	TGTGCCAGCAGAAAGGACAGCGGCTCCTACAATGAGCAGTTCTTC
.	TRBV7-9	.	15	TRBJ2-1	CASSLRQPLYNEQFF	TGTGCCAGCAGCCTCCGACAGCCTCTCTACAATGAGCAGTTCTTC
.	TRBV7-9	TRBD1	14	TRBJ2-4	CASSLQGAKDIQYF	TGTGCCAGCAGCCTACAGGGGGCTAAGGACATTCAGTACTTC
.	TRBV5-5	.	17	TRBJ1-2	CASGLSRDFGENYGYTF	TGTGCCAGCGGCTTGAGCCGGGACTTTGGGGAAAACTATGGCTACACCTTC
.	TRBV7-8	TRBD2	17	TRBJ2-2	CASSSLLAGFNTGELFF	TGTGCCAGCAGCAGCTTACTAGCGGGGTTTAACACCGGGGAGCTGTTTTTT
.	TRBV19	.	17	TRBJ2-3	CATSTPPLDSSTDTQYF	TGTGCCACCTCGACCCCCCCTCTGGACAGCTCCACAGATACGCAGTATTTT
.	TRBV27	.	16	TRBJ1-3	CASSLSVRGSGNTIYF	TGTGCCAGCAGTTTATCGGTCAGGGGCTCTGGAAACACCATATATTTT
.	TRBV5-1	.	13	TRBJ2-7	CASSWGESYEQYF	TGCGCCAGCAGCTGGGGCGAGTCCTACGAGCAGTACTTC
.	TRBV5-1	.	14	TRBJ2-2	CASSFMRLGEELFF	TGCGCCAGCAGCTTTATGAGACTCGGAGAGGAGCTGTTTTTT
.	TRBV6-1	TRBD1	13	TRBJ1-2	CASSFDRDYGYTF	TGTGCCAGCAGTTTTGACAGGGACTATGGCTACACCTTC
.	TRBV4-1	.	16	TRBJ2-5	CASSQVFQRPQETQYF	TGCGCCAGCAGCCAGGTTTTCCAGCGTCCCCAAGAGACCCAGTACTTC
.	TRBV29-1	.	13	TRBJ1-3	CSVGKGQGNTIYF	TGCAGCGTTGGGAAGGGACAAGGAAACACCATATATTTT
.	TRBV6-5	.	12	TRBJ1-2	CASSYSGGGYTF	TGTGCCAGCAGTTACTCCGGGGGTGGCTACACCTTC
.	TRBV5-1	.	16	TRBJ2-3	CASSPYVGSEGDTQYF	TGCGCCAGCAGCCCCTACGTAGGAAGTGAGGGAGATACGCAGTATTTT
once	TRBV5-1	.	17	TRBJ2-2	CASSFLEGQMNTGELFF	TGCGCCAGCAGCTTTTTGGAGGGACAGATGAACACCGGGGAGCTGTTTTTT
.	TRBV28	.	18	TRBJ1-6	CASSFVFDRTGYNSPLHF	TGTGCCAGCAGTTTCGTGTTTGACAGGACGGGTTATAATTCACCCCTCCACTTT
.	TRBV4-2	TRBD2	16	TRBJ2-3	CASSPERGVSTDTQYF	TGTGCCAGCAGCCCGGAACGGGGGGTGAGCACAGATACGCAGTATTTT
.	TRBV28	TRBD1	14	TRBJ2-1	CASSPTHRGSEQFF	TGTGCCAGCAGTCCCACCCACAGGGGGAGTGAGCAGTTCTTC